This T cell receptor beta chain originates from a study of monozygotic twins with cystic fibrosis. TCRdb's copy holds only in-frame clones and misses some; the assay was immunoSEQ multiplex PCR. The sample lists roughly 4,800 clones; 96% were seen once. The germline V and J ends were trimmed by 5 bases and 4 bases, with 9 bases remaining between them. This CDR3 is 13 amino acids long. Germline V gene data show CDR1 as SNHLY and CDR2 as FYNNEI. Material: blood. The TCR comes from a boy aged 2 to 10 with cystic fibrosis. This rearrangement joins TRBV2 to TRBJ2-1; D perhaps matches TRBD1 (5 bases). CDR3 sequence (DNA): TGTGCCAGCAGTCCGCAGGGTTACAATGAGCAGTTCTTC. Protein product: CASSPQGYNEQFF.